This T cell receptor beta chain stems from a study of blood T cell repertoires in COVID-19. At the level of the study: COVID-19 samples collected from the United States, Italy and Spain covered acute and convalescent phases. From T cells, B-cell-depleted T cells, or PBMCs came the material, which was cDNA or gDNA.

TCRdb's copy holds only in-frame clones and misses some; the assay was immunoSEQ multiplex PCR. Altogether roughly 100,000 clones are present, around 90% being singletons, with the ten largest covering 1.9%. Germline V gene data show CDR1 as SGHDT and CDR2 as YYEEEE. This CDR3 comprises 14 residues. V dropped 0 bases and J dropped 4 bases, with 8 bases sitting between them. This TCR came from a woman aged 45 to 65 with COVID-19, enrolled during active disease. The sequencing input was peripheral blood. The rearrangement joins TRBV5-6 to TRBJ1-3; no reliable D call. The CDR3 DNA sequence: TGTGCCAGCAGCTTGGCAGAGCGGGGAAACACCATATATTTT. Its protein product is CASSLAERGNTIYF.